This T cell receptor beta chain appears in the sequencing data of a study of blood T cell repertoires in COVID-19. The repertoire was sequenced with immunoSEQ multiplex PCR; TCRdb's copy has only in-frame clones and lacks some. The sample yields approximately 52,000 clones, 70% to 90% seen once. Germline V lookup: CDR1 KGHSH, CDR2 LQKENI. Trimming at V came to 5 bases and at J to 4 bases, leaving 3 bases not matched to a gene. This CDR3 has 14 amino acids. The sequenced sample was peripheral blood. The clonotype originates from a man in his 60s with acute or convalescent COVID-19. The V call is TRBV18, the J call TRBJ2-1; TRBD2 agrees at 9 bases. The CDR3 loop is CASSISGGYNEQFF. The CDR3 DNA sequence: TGTGCCAGCTCAATTAGCGGGGGTTACAATGAGCAGTTCTTC.